Listed here are 21 T cell receptor beta chains from one sample, sequenced in a study of T cell responses to AZD1222 COVID-19 vaccine. The table came from immunoSEQ multiplex PCR; TCRdb's copy has only in-frame clones and leaves some out. The repertoire includes about 85,000 clones, around 90% of them detected once, and around 17% sits in the top ten. Sample: peripheral blood, taken on day 0 of AZD1222 vaccination. The receptors come from an adult in good health.

The table lists this clone with a count of one. This sequence joins TRBV6-5 and TRBJ2-5; TRBD2 matches 7 bases. Trimming took 6 bases from V and 0 from J; bases not matched to a gene: 4. Germline assignment: CDR1 MNHEY and CDR2 SVGAGI. CDR3 length equals 14 residues. The CDR3 loop is CASRGGKYQETQYF. The CDR3 bases are TGTGCCAGCAGGGGGGGGAAGTACCAAGAGACCCAGTACTTC.

This chain connects TRBV6-4 to TRBJ2-1; unclear D gene. This CDR3 has 15 residues. Deletions cut 0 bases from V and 4 bases from J, with 10 bases between. From germline, CDR1 is MRHNA and CDR2 SNTAGT. CDR3 bases: TGTGCCAGCAGTGACTCTTTGGCACCTTACAATGAGCAGTTCTTC. As protein: CASSDSLAPYNEQFF.

This clone was detected a few times. J is TRBJ1-4 and V is TRBV7-9, with TRBD1 identical over 7 bases. After removal of 0 bases from V and 7 bases from J, the junction contained 2 bases not matched to a gene. Per germline, CDR1 SEHNR and CDR2 FQNEAQ (reference sequence). The CDR3 is 14 amino acids. The CDR3 region is CASSLAGGIEKLFF. Here the CDR3 DNA reads TGTGCCAGCAGCTTAGCAGGGGGCATTGAAAAACTGTTTTTT.

The chain links TRBV5-4 to TRBJ2-5, with TRBD2 identical over 8 bases. The CDR3 has 15 residues. Per germline, CDR1 SGHNT and CDR2 YYREEE (reference sequence). The J segment lost 7 bases and the V segment lost 4 bases, leaving 12 bases of the junction unmatched. The DNA of the CDR3 is TGTGCCAGCAGCCTAAGCGGGAGAGGGCAGTGGACCCAGTACTTC. It yields the protein CASSLSGRGQWTQYF.

J is TRBJ2-3 and V is TRBV5-1; 7 bases are shared with TRBD2. Germline V gene lookup returns CDR1 SGHRS and CDR2 YFSETQ. CDR3 length: 14 residues. V shed 0 bases, J shed 6 bases, and the junction held 4 bases outside the gene matches. The CDR3 reads CASSLGGSWDTQYF. CDR3 DNA: TGCGCCAGCAGCTTGGGCGGGAGTTGGGATACGCAGTATTTT.

The CDR3 loop reads CASSLFGRGMGNTIYF. CDR3 nucleotide sequence: TGTGCCAGCAGTTTATTCGGCAGGGGGATGGGAAACACCATATATTTT. The V gene is TRBV28, the J gene TRBJ1-3, with 7 bases matching TRBD1. V shed 1 base, J shed 4 bases, and the junction held 7 bases outside the gene matches. Per germline, CDR1 MDHEN and CDR2 SYDVKM. The CDR3 loop spans 16 amino acids. The whole variable domain, remainder taken from reference TRBV28 and TRBJ1-3, is DVKVTQSSRYLVKRTGEKVFLECVQDMDHENMFWYRQDPGLGLRLIYFSYDVKMKEKGDIPEGYSVSREKKERFSLILESASTNQTSMYLCASSLFGRGMGNTIYFGEGSWLTVV.

The chain is built from TRBV3-1 (or the pseudogene TRBV3-2) and TRBJ1-1; D gene uncertain. The germline V and J ends were trimmed by 3 bases and 1 base, with 9 bases remaining between them. CDR1 and CDR2 from the germline V gene are LGHDT and YNNKEL (reference sequence). The length of the CDR3 is 14 residues. The CDR3 loop reads CASSHPTGNTEAFF. In nucleotides, the CDR3 is TGTGCCAGCAGCCACCCCACGGGGAACACTGAAGCTTTCTTT.

The chain has TRBV5-1 and TRBJ2-5; D remains ambiguous. Germline-derived CDR1 and CDR2 are SGHRS and YFSETQ. The ends were cut back, 3 bases at V and 1 base at J, with 13 bases in the middle. CDR3 length: 15 residues. CDR3 loop: CASSSRPNTQETQYF. The DNA of the CDR3 is TGCGCCAGCAGCTCGAGACCCAATACCCAAGAGACCCAGTACTTC. Full variable domain (remainder filled in from reference TRBV5-1 and TRBJ2-5): KAGVTQTPRYLIKTRGQQVTLSCSPISGHRSVSWYQQTPGQGLQFLFEYFSETQRNKGNFPGRFSGRQFSNSRSEMNVSTLELGDSALYLCASSSRPNTQETQYFGPGTRLLVL.

This chain connects TRBV7-9 to TRBJ1-1, with a tentative D call TRBD1 (5 bases). The CDR3 is 14 amino acids. The V end lost 5 bases, the J end lost 1 base, and 11 bases lay between the germline ends. From germline, CDR1 is SEHNR and CDR2 FQNEAQ (reference sequence). The CDR3 DNA sequence: TGTGCCAGCAGCCCGACAGTACAGAACACTGAAGCTTTCTTT. As protein: CASSPTVQNTEAFF.

The J gene is TRBJ2-5, the V gene TRBV7-9; 7 bases line up with TRBD1. The junction had 8 bases not matched to a gene; V was cut back by 6 bases and J by 4 bases. Per germline, CDR1 SEHNR and CDR2 FQNEAQ (reference sequence). This CDR3 has 14 residues. DNA of the CDR3: TGTGCCAGCAGGACTACCGGGACAGCAGAGACCCAGTACTTC. It encodes CASRTTGTAETQYF.

J is TRBJ2-1 and V is TRBV9, with D possibly TRBD2 on 7 matching bases. V dropped 6 bases and J dropped 8 bases, with 21 bases sitting between them. Germline-derived CDR1 and CDR2 are SGDLS and YYNGEE. The CDR3 sequence is 15 residues long. The CDR3 is CASTPLGGPYDEQFF. CDR3 DNA: TGTGCCAGCACCCCTTTGGGGGGGCCGTACGATGAGCAGTTCTTC.

This clone appeared a few times. The chain carries TRBV5-4 and TRBJ1-2; possible D gene TRBD1, 6 bases. The CDR3 extends over 14 amino acids. Germline CDR1 SGHNT, CDR2 YYREEE (reference sequence). Trimming removed 2 bases at V and 4 bases at J, with 12 bases between. The CDR3 region is CASSLQGTLYGYTF. As DNA, the CDR3 is TGTGCCAGCAGCTTACAGGGTACGCTCTATGGCTACACCTTC. Looking up the rest from reference TRBV5-4 and TRBJ1-2 gives the full variable domain: ETGVTQSPTHLIKTRGQQVTLRCSSQSGHNTVSWYQQALGQGPQFIFQYYREEENGRGNFPPRFSGLQFPNYSSELNVNALELDDSALYLCASSLQGTLYGYTFGSGTRLTVV.

The CDR3 reads CASSQLYNEQFF. The DNA for the CDR3 is TGTGCCAGCAGCCAGCTCTACAATGAGCAGTTCTTC. The gene calls are TRBV3-1 (or the pseudogene TRBV3-2) and TRBJ2-1; D is unresolved. The V and J ends lost 3 bases and 3 bases respectively, with 3 bases between them. The CDR3 contains 12 residues. Germline V gene lookup returns CDR1 LGHDT and CDR2 YNNKEL (reference sequence).

The chain employs TRBV6-5 and TRBJ2-1; D is unresolved. V lost 7 bases to trimming and J lost 13 bases, with 17 bases between them. CDR1 MNHEY and CDR2 SVGAGI come from the germline V gene. CDR3 size: 12 residues. The CDR3 sequence is CASKSTGSHQFF. The DNA for the CDR3 is TGTGCCAGCAAATCAACCGGGTCCCATCAGTTCTTC.

This clone was detected only once. V is TRBV12-3 or TRBV12-4 and J is TRBJ1-2; no reliable D call. Trimming cost V 3 bases and J 6 bases, with 5 bases left between them. The CDR3 spans 11 residues. The CDR3 sequence is CASSFVHGYTF. CDR3 nucleotides: TGTGCCAGCAGTTTTGTACATGGCTACACCTTC.

The chain couples TRBV3-1 (or the pseudogene TRBV3-2) to TRBJ2-5; 7 bases align to TRBD2. Trimming cost V 0 bases and J 5 bases; bases outside gene matches: 9. Germline V gene sequence: CDR1 LGHDT, CDR2 YNNKEL (reference sequence). The CDR3 consists of 16 residues. CDR3 nucleotides: TGTGCCAGCAGCCAAGATAGGATTAGCGGGCGGGAGACCCAGTACTTC. Its translation is CASSQDRISGRETQYF.

The J gene is TRBJ1-5, the V gene TRBV19; TRBD1 agrees at 9 bases. The length of the CDR3 is 15 residues. J gave up 9 bases and V 2 bases, and 8 bases lay outside the gene matches. In germline, CDR1 is LNHDA, CDR2 SQIVND (reference sequence). CDR3 in amino acids: CASSIRGQGLWPQHF. The CDR3 nucleotides read TGTGCCAGTAGTATAAGGGGACAGGGTTTGTGGCCCCAGCATTTT.

The chain couples TRBV19 to TRBJ1-1, with TRBD1 as a possible D gene (5 bases). The V gene's germline CDR1 is LNHDA and CDR2 SQIVND (reference sequence). The CDR3 has 12 amino acids. V lost 3 bases and J lost 5, with 7 bases in between. Here the CDR3 DNA reads TGTGCCAGTAGTATTGAGGGGACTGAAGCTTTCTTT. Translated, it gives CASSIEGTEAFF.

The chain links TRBV1 to TRBJ2-1; TRBD2, the D gene given by the table, was not confirmed from the DNA. TRBV1 is described as a pseudogene. This CDR3 has 11 residues. The CDR3 region is CTSRAPKEQFF. The CDR3 DNA reads as TGCACCAGCAGAGCCCCGAAGGAGCAGTTCTTC.

The rearrangement joins TRBV18 to TRBJ2-5; 12 bases align to TRBD2. CDR3 length: 17 residues. Trimming at V came to 0 bases and at J to 3 bases, leaving 5 bases not matched to a gene. The germline V gene has CDR1 KGHSH and CDR2 LQKENI. This CDR3 is CASSPPAWTSGEETQYF. The CDR3 DNA sequence: TGTGCCAGCTCACCACCGGCTTGGACTAGCGGGGAAGAGACCCAGTACTTC.

The chain has TRBV20-1 and TRBJ2-7, with D possibly TRBD2 on 7 matching bases. There are 12 residues in the CDR3. V lost 3 bases, J lost 4 bases, and 10 bases lay in between. Per germline, CDR1 DFQATT and CDR2 SNEGSKA (reference sequence). CDR3 sequence: CSASKGGYEQYF. CDR3 coding DNA: TGCAGTGCTAGTAAGGGGGGGTACGAGCAGTACTTC.